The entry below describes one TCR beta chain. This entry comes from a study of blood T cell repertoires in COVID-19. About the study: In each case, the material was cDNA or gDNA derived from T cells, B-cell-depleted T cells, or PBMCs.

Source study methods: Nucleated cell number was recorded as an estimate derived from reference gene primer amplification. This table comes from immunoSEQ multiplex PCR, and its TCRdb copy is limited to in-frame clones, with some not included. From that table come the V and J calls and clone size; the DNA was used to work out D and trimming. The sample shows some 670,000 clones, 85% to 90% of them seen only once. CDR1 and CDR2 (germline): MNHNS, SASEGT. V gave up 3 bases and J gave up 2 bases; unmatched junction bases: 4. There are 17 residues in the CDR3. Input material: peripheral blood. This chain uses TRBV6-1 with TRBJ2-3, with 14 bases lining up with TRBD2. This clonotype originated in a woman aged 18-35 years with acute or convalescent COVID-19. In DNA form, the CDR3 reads TGTGCCAGCAGTGATGGGACTAGCGGGGGAATCACAGATACGCAGTATTTT. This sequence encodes CASSDGTSGGITDTQYF.